A selection of T cell receptor beta chains follows, all from one sample in a study of cytomegalovirus exposure and HLA in healthy donors. TCRdb's table, derived via immunoSEQ multiplex PCR, lists solely in-frame clones and lacks some. The data contain fewer than 150,000 clones, roughly 75% of them singletons. Material: PBMCs. These receptors were taken from a man aged 25-40 years in good health and CMV-seronegative. CDR3s include the opening cysteine and the closing phenylalanine or tryptophan. D genes are given only for firm matches. The listing skips clone size in some rows; elsewhere it reads once, few, many or a size class.

d_gene,abundance,j_gene,v_gene,CDR3aa,CDR3nt
NA,few,TRBJ1-5,TRBV29-1,CSVGQSGLPQHF,TGCAGCGTAGGACAGTCAGGGCTGCCCCAGCATTTT
TRBD1,NA,TRBJ2-5,TRBV5-6,CASSFGQGKAQYF,TGTGCCAGCAGCTTCGGACAGGGAAAAGCCCAGTACTTC
NA,NA,TRBJ1-2,TRBV30,CAWSSAGAGANYGYTF,TGTGCCTGGAGTTCGGCGGGGGCAGGAGCTAACTATGGCTACACCTTC
TRBD2,NA,TRBJ2-2,TRBV27,CASSTGLAGTGELFF,TGTGCCAGCAGTACGGGACTAGCGGGAACCGGGGAGCTGTTTTTT
NA,NA,TRBJ2-1,TRBV5-5,CASSLRDRTYNEQFF,TGTGCCAGCAGCTTGCGAGACAGGACGTACAATGAGCAGTTCTTC
NA,NA,TRBJ1-2,TRBV18,CASSPPTTGSYGYTF,TGTGCCAGCTCACCACCGACCACGGGGAGCTATGGCTACACCTTC
TRBD2,NA,TRBJ2-7,TRBV6-5,CASSYGLAGSYEQYF,TGTGCCAGCAGTTACGGACTAGCGGGCTCCTACGAGCAGTACTTC
NA,NA,TRBJ2-5,TRBV29-1,CSAWTAQETQYF,TGCAGCGCCTGGACAGCTCAAGAGACCCAGTACTTC
TRBD1,NA,TRBJ2-7,TRBV10-1,CASSDAGQGSIEQYF,TGCGCCAGCAGTGATGCGGGACAGGGTTCTATTGAGCAGTACTTC
NA,NA,TRBJ1-6,TRBV5-6,CASSLHVSSYNSPLHF,TGTGCCAGCAGCTTGCACGTGAGCTCCTATAATTCACCCCTCCACTTT
NA,NA,TRBJ1-1,TRBV6-1,CASSPAGFAEAFF,TGTGCCAGCAGCCCTGCAGGGTTCGCTGAAGCTTTCTTT
TRBD1,NA,TRBJ1-2,TRBV7-2,CASSPFTGGNYGYTF,TGTGCCAGCAGCCCCTTTACAGGGGGCAACTATGGCTACACCTTC
TRBD2,NA,TRBJ2-7,TRBV4-1,CASSQQGAAGATYEQYF,TGCGCCAGCAGCCAACAGGGCGCAGCGGGAGCTACCTACGAGCAGTACTTC
NA,NA,TRBJ2-3,TRBV21-1,CASHRLDTQYF,TGTGCCAGCCACAGGTTGGATACGCAGTATTTT
TRBD1,NA,TRBJ2-3,TRBV2,CASWIAPGQDNTDTQYF,TGTGCCAGCTGGATCGCTCCGGGACAGGACAACACAGATACGCAGTATTTT
TRBD1,NA,TRBJ2-7,TRBV10-2,CASSESGRGSEQYF,TGCGCCAGCAGTGAGTCGGGCAGGGGGAGTGAGCAGTACTTC
NA,NA,TRBJ2-5,TRBV2,CASRELTASETQYF,TGTGCCAGCAGGGAACTGACAGCTTCAGAGACCCAGTACTTC
NA,NA,TRBJ2-1,TRBV11-2,CASSFGMSVRNNEQFF,TGTGCCAGCAGCTTCGGCATGAGCGTACGCAACAATGAGCAGTTCTTC
TRBD1,NA,TRBJ1-5,TRBV4-1,CASSQDAPGGAGSNQPQHF,TGCGCCAGCAGCCAAGATGCGCCAGGGGGCGCGGGTAGCAATCAGCCCCAGCATTTT
NA,NA,TRBJ1-5,TRBV2,CASSPAGGNQPQHF,TGTGCCAGCTCCCCCGCGGGAGGCAATCAGCCCCAGCATTTT
NA,NA,TRBJ1-1,TRBV6-5,CASSSSHGAFF,TGTGCCAGCAGTTCTTCTCACGGGGCTTTCTTT
TRBD1,NA,TRBJ2-2,TRBV7-9,CASSKIGTGRSTGELFF,TGTGCCAGCAGCAAGATAGGGACAGGGCGATCCACCGGGGAGCTGTTTTTT
NA,few,TRBJ1-4,TRBV7-9,CASSLVNGWQGNEKLFF,TGTGCCAGCAGCTTAGTGAATGGTTGGCAGGGGAATGAAAAACTGTTTTTT
NA,NA,TRBJ2-5,TRBV19,CASSISPGVGETQYF,TGTGCCAGTAGTATTAGTCCCGGGGTAGGGGAGACCCAGTACTTC
NA,NA,TRBJ1-1,TRBV28,CASSLSVLAFF,TGTGCCAGCAGTTTAAGCGTTTTGGCTTTCTTT
NA,NA,TRBJ2-7,TRBV6-5,CASSYAGATYEQYF,TGTGCCAGCAGTTACGCAGGGGCCACCTACGAGCAGTACTTC
NA,NA,TRBJ1-5,TRBV11-2,CASSPQGGNQPQHF,TGTGCCAGCAGCCCACAGGGCGGCAATCAGCCCCAGCATTTT
NA,NA,TRBJ2-7,TRBV12-5,CARMTGTSYEQYF,TGTGCTAGGATGACCGGGACAAGCTACGAGCAGTACTTC
NA,NA,TRBJ2-3,TRBV19,CASSIGGVRGADTQYF,TGTGCCAGTAGTATAGGCGGGGTCCGGGGCGCAGATACGCAGTATTTT
NA,NA,TRBJ1-2,TRBV7-9,CTTGAANYGYTF,TGTACTACAGGCGCAGCTAACTATGGCTACACCTTC
NA,NA,TRBJ1-2,TRBV28,CASSTGNNYGYTF,TGTGCCAGCAGTACCGGGAACAACTATGGCTACACCTTC